This T cell receptor beta chain derives from a study of cytomegalovirus exposure and HLA in healthy donors. Study in general: Assignment to the Caucasian-associated ancestry cluster applied to approximately 80% of the approximately 420 genotyped donors. Broader study findings: For most TCR beta V segments, an earlier analysis put the productive rate at about 87% or about 30% of the time. The sole available immune exposure information was CMV serostatus. Per a later analysis, HLA-associated TCR beta chains showed more clonal expansion than other, equally common TCR beta chains.

In the case of this clone: Its antigen is unidentified.

Germline values: CDR1 LNHNV, CDR2 YYDKDF (reference sequence). This CDR3 contains 15 residues. With 3 bases removed from V and 8 bases from J, the gap between germline ends came to 17 bases. Primers: 60 Vbeta forward and 13 Jbeta reverse. Only in-frame clones appear in the TCRdb table, and some are missing; sequencing was by immunoSEQ multiplex PCR. The sample yields under 150,000 clones, 50% to 70% seen once. Sequencing was carried out using PBMCs. The TCR originated in a woman aged 40 to 50 in good health and CMV-seropositive. The chain combines TRBV15 with TRBJ2-4; TRBD1 might be the D (5 bases). The CDR3 spells CATSRSRALGDIQYF. The CDR3 coding sequence is TGTGCCACCAGCAGGAGCCGGGCCCTAGGGGACATTCAGTACTTC.